This T cell receptor (beta chain) was captured by sequencing in a study of shared clonotypes between healthy human individuals. Profiled with immunoSEQ multiplex PCR; TCRdb holds only in-frame clones, not every one. The sample contains roughly 770,000 clones, 95% to 97% of which appear only once. V was clipped by 0 bases and J by 2 bases, with 7 bases between them. Germline CDR1 MNHNS, CDR2 SASEGT. The CDR3 length is 14 residues. Naivety among CD8 cells was defined by CD45RO negativity and positive CCR7 selection, thereby excluding terminally differentiated effector memory CD45RA+ cells. The chain is built from TRBV6-1 and TRBJ1-2; D is undetermined. This sequence originates from a man between 25 and 39 years old in good health. The specimen sequenced was naive CD8+ T cells sorted from blood. CDR3 amino acids: CASSEARRNYGYTF. The CDR3 DNA sequence: TGTGCCAGCAGTGAAGCGAGACGGAACTATGGCTACACCTTC.